The clone carrying this T cell receptor (beta chain) was seen repeatedly, ten times or more. What it binds is not known. Germline V gene sequence: CDR1 MNHEY, CDR2 SVGEGT. The J segment lost 4 bases and the V segment lost 6 bases, leaving 6 bases of the junction unmatched. CDR3 length: 14 amino acids. The source of the sample is a study of human T cells and chemical hapten exposure. General study points: The donors suffered from alopecia, so their immune response may not match that of healthy people.

Per the study methods: Individual samples carried between about 23,224 and 750,000 TCRs, with about 88,000 as the median. TCRdb passed the RACE reads through MiXCR, listing each CDR3 protein once. The V and J calls reflect TCRdb's pipeline rather than the authors' work. The sample lists approximately 110,000 distinct CDR3 sequences, 8% to 13% seen once, with around 3.5% in the top ten. Time point denoted: patch test 1, 2 weeks after DPC sensitization. The treatment denotes: therapeutic diphenylcyclopropenone sensitization with weekly scalp DPC. The sample in question was whole blood, obtained in connection with sensitization to the hapten diphenylcyclopropenone (DPC). The chain employs TRBV6-2 or TRBV6-3 and TRBJ2-7; the match to TRBD2 covers 10 bases. The receptor comes from a woman aged 40 to 50 with alopecia areata. Some clones in this sample may be carry-over from other donors' samples. CDR3 residues: CASRGLAVPYEQYF. CDR3 nucleotides: TGTGCCAGCAGAGGACTAGCGGTTCCATACGAGCAGTACTTC.